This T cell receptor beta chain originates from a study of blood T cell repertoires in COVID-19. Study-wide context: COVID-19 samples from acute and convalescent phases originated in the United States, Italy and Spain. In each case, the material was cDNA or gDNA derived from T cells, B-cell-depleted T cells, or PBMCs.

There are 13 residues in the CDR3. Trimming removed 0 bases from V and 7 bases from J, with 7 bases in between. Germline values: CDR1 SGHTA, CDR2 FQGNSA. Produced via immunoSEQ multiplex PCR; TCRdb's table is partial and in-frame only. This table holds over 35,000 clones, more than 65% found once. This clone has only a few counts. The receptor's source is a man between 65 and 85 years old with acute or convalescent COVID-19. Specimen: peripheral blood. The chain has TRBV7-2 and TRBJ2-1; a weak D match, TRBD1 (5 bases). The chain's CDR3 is CASSLASGNEQFF. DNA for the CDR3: TGTGCCAGCAGCTTAGCTTCAGGGAATGAGCAGTTCTTC. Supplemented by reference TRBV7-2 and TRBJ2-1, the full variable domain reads GAGVSQSPSNKVTEKGKDVELRCDPISGHTALYWYRQSLGQGLEFLIYFQGNSAPDKSGLPSDRFSAERTGGSVSTLTIQRTQQEDSAVYLCASSLASGNEQFFGPGTRLTVL.